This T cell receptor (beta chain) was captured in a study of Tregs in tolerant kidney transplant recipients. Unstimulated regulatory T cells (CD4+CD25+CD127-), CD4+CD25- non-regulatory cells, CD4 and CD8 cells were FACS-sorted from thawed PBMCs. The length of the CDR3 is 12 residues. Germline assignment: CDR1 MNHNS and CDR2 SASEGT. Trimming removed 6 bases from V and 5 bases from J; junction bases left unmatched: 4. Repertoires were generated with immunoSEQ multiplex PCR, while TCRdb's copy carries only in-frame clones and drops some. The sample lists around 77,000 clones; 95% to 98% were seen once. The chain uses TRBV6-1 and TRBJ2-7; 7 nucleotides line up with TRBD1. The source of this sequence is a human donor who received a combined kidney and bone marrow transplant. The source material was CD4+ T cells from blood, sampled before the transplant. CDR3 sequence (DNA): TGTGCCAGCAGACTAGACAGGGACGAGCAGTACTTC. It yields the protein CASRLDRDEQYF.